This T cell receptor (beta chain) was profiled in a study of beta chain features in type 1 diabetes. Study observations and caveats: Among type 1 diabetes patients, VDJ junctions had fewer insertions and more deletions.

This clone was picked up a small number of times. Its antigen is undetermined. The V gene's germline CDR1 is MGHDK and CDR2 SYGVNS. Trimming pared 2 bases from V and 3 bases from J, leaving 8 bases between. The CDR3 is 13 residues long. What was sequenced were expressed TCRB transcripts, since all of the isolated RNA had been reverse transcribed. Using immunoSEQ multiplex PCR, the repertoire was profiled, and TCRdb retains in-frame clones only, with some absent. Of hundreds of thousands of clones in the sample, around 12% were seen once. Sequences were obtained from naive CD4+ T cells from blood. The chain recombines TRBV25-1 with TRBJ2-7, with D uncertain. The TCR was taken from a man between 18 and 29 years old in good health. The CDR3 sequence: CASSEVMRYEQYF. The DNA for the CDR3 is TGTGCCAGCAGTGAAGTTATGCGCTACGAGCAGTACTTC.